These 16 T cell receptor beta chains originate from one sample sequenced in a study of blood T cell repertoires in COVID-19. Generated by immunoSEQ multiplex PCR, the TCRdb table keeps only in-frame clones and is missing some. The sample shows about 120,000 clones, roughly 85% of them seen only once. The sequenced material came from peripheral blood. The receptors derive from a man under 40 with acute or convalescent COVID-19.

V is TRBV5-4 and J is TRBJ1-1; a weak D match, TRBD1 (5 bases). V was clipped by 3 bases and J by 3 bases, with 12 bases between them. Germline V gives CDR1 SGHNT, CDR2 YYREEE (reference sequence). This CDR3 spans 14 amino acids. The CDR3 sequence: CASSSRDLHTEAFF. The CDR3 nucleotides are TGTGCCAGCAGCTCCAGGGATTTACACACTGAAGCTTTCTTT.

The chain couples TRBV30 to TRBJ1-6; D possibly corresponds to TRBD1 (6 bases). This CDR3 comprises 13 residues. Germline CDR1 GTSNPN, CDR2 SVGIG (reference sequence). V lost 3 bases to trimming and J lost 7 bases, with 10 bases between them. CDR3 residues: CAWSPGTNSPLHF. The CDR3 nucleotides are TGTGCCTGGAGCCCGGGGACAAATTCACCCCTCCACTTT.

V and J are TRBV13 and TRBJ1-1; TRBD1 matches at 7 bases. Trimming removed 4 bases from V and 5 bases from J; junction bases left unmatched: 4. The CDR3 loop spans 13 amino acids. Germline V gene data show CDR1 as PRHDT and CDR2 as FYEKMQ (reference sequence). The CDR3 coding sequence is TGTGCCAGCAGCTCTTACAGGGGTACTGAAGCTTTCTTT. This translates into CASSSYRGTEAFF.

The V and J genes are TRBV24-1 and TRBJ2-5, with D unresolved. The germline gives CDR1 KGHDR, CDR2 SFDVKD. The CDR3 loop spans 15 amino acids. V lost 3 bases, J lost 4 bases, and 14 bases lay in between. CDR3 bases: TGTGCCACCAGTGATCCTACCTCTACCGGAGAGACCCAGTACTTC. It specifies CATSDPTSTGETQYF.

The gene calls are TRBV19 and TRBJ2-5, with a weak D call TRBD2 (6 bases). The CDR3 is 15 residues long. The germline V gene encodes CDR1 LNHDA and CDR2 SQIVND (reference sequence). The V end was cut by 9 bases, the J end by 4 bases, with 21 bases between. The CDR3 region is CASSRWGEEGETQYF. CDR3 sequence (DNA): TGTGCCAGCTCTAGGTGGGGGGAGGAAGGAGAGACCCAGTACTTC. Supplemented by reference TRBV19 and TRBJ2-5, the full variable domain reads DGGITQSPKYLFRKEGQNVTLSCEQNLNHDAMYWYRQDPGQGLRLIYYSQIVNDFQKGDIAEGYSVSREKKESFPLTVTSAQKNPTAFYLCASSRWGEEGETQYFGPGTRLLVL.

The DNA of the CDR3 is TGTGCCAGCAGTCCCCCAAGGGGGCCGGCCGGGGAGCTGTTTTTT. Protein product: CASSPPRGPAGELFF. The chain uses TRBV6-5 and TRBJ2-2; 7 nucleotides match TRBD1. Germline V CDR1 and CDR2: MNHEY, SVGAGI. The CDR3 extends over 15 amino acids. Germline trimming cut 5 bases from V and 6 bases from J; bases unmatched to any gene: 9.

The chain joins TRBV14 to TRBJ2-7, with 7 bases that match TRBD1. The CDR3 is 14 amino acids. J lost 7 bases, V lost 4 bases, and 10 bases had no gene match. The germline V gene encodes CDR1 SGHDN and CDR2 FVKESK. In nucleotides, the CDR3 is TGTGCCAGCAGCCCCCGACAGGGTATGCAGGAGCAGTACGTC. Protein product: CASSPRQGMQEQYV.

This chain links TRBV5-4 with TRBJ2-5; 7 bases map to TRBD1. Germline assignment: CDR1 SGHNT and CDR2 YYREEE (reference sequence). The CDR3 is 15 residues long. V shed 4 bases, J shed 2 bases, and the junction held 8 bases outside the gene matches. CDR3 in DNA: TGTGCCAGCAGCGGCGGACAGGCGCTACAAGAGACCCAGTACTTC. Its protein product is CASSGGQALQETQYF.

The chain is built from TRBV7-6 and TRBJ2-1; TRBD2 is a possible D gene (5 bases). Trimming took off 4 bases at V and 9 bases at J, with 7 bases between the two ends. Per the germline V gene, CDR1 is SGHVS and CDR2 is FNYEAQ. The CDR3 covers 11 residues. The CDR3 sequence is CASSSGGEQFF. The CDR3 DNA reads as TGTGCCAGCAGCTCTGGAGGTGAGCAGTTCTTC. The whole variable domain, filled in from reference TRBV7-6 and TRBJ2-1, reads GAGVSQSPRYKVTKRGQDVALRCDPISGHVSLYWYRQALGQGPEFLTYFNYEAQQDKSGLPNDRFSAERPEGSISTLTIQRTEQRDSAMYRCASSSGGEQFFGPGTRLTVL.

The chain is built from TRBV5-1 and TRBJ1-5; 9 nucleotides match TRBD1. Trimming at V came to 7 bases and at J to 0 bases, leaving 20 bases not matched to a gene. The CDR3 has 20 residues. Germline V lookup: CDR1 SGHRS, CDR2 YFSETQ. The CDR3 loop reads CASGTGLVNRGLYSNQPQHF. DNA of the CDR3: TGCGCCAGCGGGACAGGGCTAGTTAATCGAGGTCTTTATAGCAATCAGCCCCAGCATTTT.

This clone was found once. CDR3 sequence reads: CATSDAGGTGELFF. DNA of the CDR3: TGTGCCACCAGTGACGCGGGTGGAACCGGGGAGCTGTTTTTT. V is TRBV24-1 and J is TRBJ2-2; tentative D call: TRBD2 (5 bases). The germline CDR1 and CDR2 sequences are KGHDR and SFDVKD. V gave up 4 bases and J gave up 5 bases, with 10 bases separating them. The CDR3 spans 14 residues.

The chain carries TRBV11-3 and TRBJ2-3, with 8 bases matching TRBD2. The CDR3 runs 15 residues. Germline V lookup: CDR1 SGHNT, CDR2 YENEEA. Trimming took 5 bases from V and 2 from J; bases not matched to a gene: 6. The CDR3 DNA reads TGTGCCAGCAGCGCAAGCGGGGGACTCACAGATACGCAGTATTTT. This codes for CASSASGGLTDTQYF.

The rearrangement joins TRBV11-2 to TRBJ2-7; 8 bases are shared with TRBD2. The CDR3 runs 14 residues. J gave up 3 bases and V 1 base, and 2 bases lay outside the gene matches. Germline CDR1 reads SGHAT; CDR2 reads FQNNGV. The CDR3 DNA reads as TGTGCCAGCAGCTTAGCTGCGGGAGGCTACGAGCAGTACGTC. Its protein product is CASSLAAGGYEQYV.

As DNA, the CDR3 is TGTGCCAGCAGCCAGATTCGCGGGAGTGAGACCCAGTACTTC. It codes for CASSQIRGSETQYF. The genes are TRBV7-9 and TRBJ2-5, with 7 bases fitting TRBD2. After removal of 5 bases from V and 5 bases from J, the junction contained 8 bases not matched to a gene. Per germline, CDR1 SEHNR and CDR2 FQNEAQ (reference sequence). The CDR3 is 14 amino acids.

The chain recombines TRBV4-2 with TRBJ2-3; the match to TRBD2 covers 12 bases. CDR3 length equals 16 residues. Per the germline V gene, CDR1 is LGHNA and CDR2 is YNFKEQ. Trimming took 4 bases from V and 1 from J; bases not matched to a gene: 3. CDR3: CASSPLAGGGTDTQYF. The CDR3 DNA reads TGTGCCAGCAGCCCCCTAGCGGGAGGGGGCACAGATACGCAGTATTTT.

J is TRBJ2-5 and V is TRBV7-9, with D unresolved. Germline V gene data show CDR1 as SEHNR and CDR2 as FQNEAQ (reference sequence). There are 11 residues in the CDR3. V was trimmed by 1 base and J by 9 bases, leaving 6 bases between them. The CDR3: CASSLGQAQYF. In DNA, the CDR3 is TGTGCCAGCAGCTTAGGTCAGGCCCAGTACTTC.